This TCR beta chain was captured in a study of beta chain features in type 1 diabetes. General study findings and limits: The study found moderately but significantly shorter TCRB CDR3s in all four CD4+ subsets of Type 1 diabetes patients. In type 1 diabetes patients, VDJ junctions had fewer insertions; deletions at these junctions were more frequent.

As every portion of the isolated RNA was reverse transcribed, the sequencing read expressed TCRB transcripts. Generated by immunoSEQ multiplex PCR, the TCRdb table keeps only in-frame clones and is missing some. The table has around 300,000 clones, 15% seen once. CD45RO/CCR7/CD25/CD127/CD95/CD27 separated CD4+ naive, central memory, regulatory and stem cell-like memory cells by sorting. Worth noting for this clone: Antigen: not known.

The germline gives CDR1 ENHRY, CDR2 SYGVKD. With 4 bases removed from V and 5 bases from J, the gap between germline ends came to 14 bases. The CDR3 is 14 residues long. This TCR derives from a young man with type 1 diabetes. The chain combines TRBV10-3 with TRBJ1-1; D is unresolved. The sample consisted of naive CD4+ T cells from blood. CDR3 nucleotide sequence: TGTGCCATCAGTGGCCCGGGGTTAGGTACTGAAGCTTTCTTT. Translating gives CAISGPGLGTEAFF.